Each of the 13 T cell receptor beta chains below was sequenced from the same sample in a study of blood T cell repertoires in COVID-19. Sequencing was performed with immunoSEQ multiplex PCR; in TCRdb, only in-frame clones are kept and a portion is missing. The sample lists around 280,000 clones, about 83% occurring once. Sequencing was done on a sample of PBMCs or T cells enriched from blood (not recorded which). The source of these receptors is a woman between 40 and 55 years old who had recovered from COVID-19.

The chain recombines TRBV28 with TRBJ2-7; TRBD1 matches 7 bases. V lost 6 bases, J lost 3 bases, and 2 bases stayed unmatched. Germline-derived CDR1 and CDR2 are MDHEN and SYDVKM. This CDR3 spans 12 amino acids. The CDR3 DNA reads TGTGCCAGCAGGAGACAGGGCTACGAGCAGTACTTC. Translating gives CASRRQGYEQYF.

A few counts support this clone. This chain connects TRBV4-3 to TRBJ1-5; D might be TRBD1 (5 bases). The CDR3 contains 12 residues. V was shortened by 7 bases and J by 13 bases, with 17 bases between the two germline ends. Germline V gene data show CDR1 as LGHNA and CDR2 as YSLEER. CDR3 coding DNA: TGCGCCAGCAAGGGGAAGTACGGATCGCAGCATTTT. Its protein product is CASKGKYGSQHF.

This clone was seen a handful of times. This chain uses TRBV28 with TRBJ2-5, with TRBD1 identical over 11 bases. The germline V gene encodes CDR1 MDHEN and CDR2 SYDVKM. Germline trimming cut 6 bases from V and 0 bases from J; bases unmatched to any gene: 9. The CDR3 consists of 17 residues. CDR3 loop: CASSRRRDRGYQETQYF. The DNA for the CDR3 is TGTGCCAGCAGCCGGAGGCGGGACAGGGGGTACCAAGAGACCCAGTACTTC.

The chain has TRBV30 and TRBJ1-5; 9 bases match TRBD1. The V gene's germline CDR1 is GTSNPN and CDR2 SVGIG (reference sequence). V trimming: 1 base; J trimming: 5 bases; junction bases outside the gene matches: 9. This CDR3 is 16 amino acids long. The CDR3: CAWSAKPGQGHQPQHF. Here the CDR3 DNA reads TGTGCCTGGAGTGCAAAGCCGGGACAGGGACATCAGCCCCAGCATTTT.

The chain recombines TRBV19 with TRBJ2-2; D perhaps matches TRBD1 (6 bases). Germline V lookup: CDR1 LNHDA, CDR2 SQIVND (reference sequence). The CDR3 is 15 amino acids. The V end lost 8 bases, the J end lost 6 bases, and 19 bases lay between the germline ends. The DNA of the CDR3 is TGTGCCAGTTCCCCCTCAGGGGTCCCGGCCGGGGAGCTGTTTTTT. This translates into CASSPSGVPAGELFF.

This clone occurred once. This chain uses TRBV7-2 with TRBJ2-3, with 7 bases aligning to TRBD2. V dropped 3 bases and J dropped 1; count of bases not matched to a gene: 16. The CDR3 has 19 amino acids. Germline CDR1 is SGHTA and CDR2 is FQGNSA. The CDR3 loop reads CASSFGLLAPTLGTDTQYF. CDR3 nucleotides: TGTGCCAGCAGCTTTGGGCTACTAGCGCCGACCCTGGGCACAGATACGCAGTATTTT.

The chain links TRBV11-3 to TRBJ2-2, with D hard to call. Per the germline V gene, CDR1 is SGHNT and CDR2 is YENEEA. This CDR3 has 13 amino acids. Trimming removed 5 bases from V and 4 bases from J, with 8 bases in between. CDR3 amino acids: CASSIIFTGELFF. DNA of the CDR3: TGTGCCAGCAGCATTATTTTCACCGGGGAGCTGTTTTTT.

This clone was counted between two and nine times. The rearrangement links TRBV11-2 to TRBJ2-1, with D hard to call. The CDR3 is 14 amino acids. CDR1 SGHAT and CDR2 FQNNGV come from the germline V gene. V was shortened by 3 bases and J by 8 bases, with 14 bases between the two germline ends. CDR3 DNA: TGTGCCAGCAGCTTGAGAGGCGGATTAGATGAGCAGTTCTTC. Translated: CASSLRGGLDEQFF. The variable domain in full, completed from reference TRBV11-2 and TRBJ2-1, reads EAGVAQSPRYKIIEKRQSVAFWCNPISGHATLYWYQQILGQGPKLLIQFQNNGVVDDSQLPKDRFSAERLKGVDSTLKIQPAKLEDSAVYLCASSLRGGLDEQFFGPGTRLTVL.

The chain couples TRBV21-1 to TRBJ2-2; TRBD2 reflects the table's D call only, with no check against the DNA. TRBV21-1 represents a pseudogene. CDR3 length: 19 residues. The CDR3 loop reads CASSKKPGAEGLRTGELFF. CDR3 coding DNA: TGTGCCAGCAGCAAAAAACCAGGAGCGGAAGGGTTAAGGACCGGGGAGCTGTTTTTT.

The chain employs TRBV25-1 and TRBJ1-1; no reliable D call. V was shortened by 6 bases and J by 0 bases, with 8 bases between the two germline ends. Germline V gene data show CDR1 as MGHDK and CDR2 as SYGVNS. This CDR3 has 13 amino acids. CDR3 region: CASSTEMNTEAFF. CDR3 sequence (DNA): TGTGCCAGCAGCACGGAGATGAACACTGAAGCTTTCTTT.

The chain carries TRBV3-1 (or the pseudogene TRBV3-2) and TRBJ2-1, with 14 bases identical to TRBD2. Germline V lookup: CDR1 LGHDT, CDR2 YNNKEL (reference sequence). The CDR3 sequence is 17 residues long. Germline trimming cut 4 bases from V and 1 base from J; bases unmatched to any gene: 3. The CDR3 DNA reads TGTGCCAGCAGCCCGGGACTAGCGGGAGTATCCTACAATGAGCAGTTCTTC. Translated: CASSPGLAGVSYNEQFF.

The J gene is TRBJ1-1, the V gene TRBV7-3; tentative D call: TRBD1 (5 bases). The germline CDR1 and CDR2 sequences are SGHTA and FQGTGA. The CDR3 loop spans 14 amino acids. V was pared by 2 bases and J by 2 bases, with 9 bases between. For the CDR3, the DNA is TGTGCCAGCAGCTTATCGGGGACTAACACTGAAGCTTTCTTT. Its protein product is CASSLSGTNTEAFF.

This clone is a singleton in its sample. The chain joins TRBV7-9 to TRBJ1-1, with 7 positions matching TRBD1. The length of the CDR3 is 13 residues. Trimming at V came to 5 bases and at J to 11 bases, leaving 11 bases not matched to a gene. Per germline, CDR1 SEHNR and CDR2 FQNEAQ (reference sequence). CDR3 amino acids: CASSQTGPLGAFF. As DNA, the CDR3 is TGTGCCAGCAGCCAGACAGGGCCCCTAGGGGCTTTCTTT.